Listed below are T cell receptor beta chains from one sample, sequenced in a study of control samples from healthy donors and cancer patients. Some clones are missing from TCRdb's copy, which holds only in-frame ones; the method was immunoSEQ multiplex PCR. The sample lists 75,000 to 80,000 clones; around 90% were seen once. Sequencing input: PBMCs. The source of these receptors is a woman aged 45-65 years with colorectal cancer. CDR3s include the opening cysteine and the closing phenylalanine or tryptophan. Rows may omit the clone size; those that give it use once, few, many or a size class.

v_gene,abundance,CDR3aa
TRBV7-8,NA,CASSPGGGQFF
TRBV28,NA,CASTPPGLAKNIQYF
TRBV7-2,NA,CASSLLAGLTEAFF
TRBV6-2/TRBV6-3,NA,CASSVPGVGTEAFF
TRBV4-3,NA,CASNLGRGVSTEAFF
TRBV7-2,NA,CASSLKGDKSGNTIYF
TRBV5-6,once,CASSFGTGTTTGELFF
TRBV7-8,NA,CASSLSTGGAGELFF
TRBV18,NA,CASSPRLAGDNEQFF
TRBV6-2/TRBV6-3,NA,CASTPSGGEQFF
TRBV2,NA,CASSTEPGGYNEQFF
TRBV24-1,once,CATSDSGANVLTF
TRBV10-3,NA,CAISESGGRTNEAFF
TRBV12-3/TRBV12-4,NA,CASSQTGQAGYTF
TRBV6-1,NA,CASRLTTGNTIYF
TRBV28,NA,CASILIRAGGYEQFF
TRBV3-1/TRBV3-2,NA,CASSQPQETQYF
TRBV5-6,NA,CASSLGGVDNSPLHF
TRBV6-2/TRBV6-3,medium-sized,CASSRDTGANVLTF
TRBV6-5,few,CAANRQFQETQYF
TRBV6-5,NA,CASSSGGTVSNQPQHF
TRBV7-3,NA,CASSLVEGQTEAFF
TRBV19,NA,CASSTSGGLGEKAQYF
TRBV7-2,NA,CASKLGGGGALETQYF
TRBV18,NA,CASSPGQGEVDTQYF
TRBV6-2/TRBV6-3,NA,CASSYPPTGGHGYTF
TRBV5-4,NA,CASSLGGMNTEAFF
TRBV18,once,CASSPKGAPVTGGYTF
TRBV3-1/TRBV3-2,NA,CASSHNGGSYNEQFF
TRBV7-2,few,CASSPGHRTDTQYF
TRBV4-3,once,CASSQGPRGSRNDWLFF
TRBV7-9,NA,CASSSSEDSIGNTIYF
TRBV10-1,NA,CASSRDNTDTQYF
TRBV12-3/TRBV12-4,NA,CASCPGTAGELFF
TRBV27,NA,CASSFGGNGYTF
TRBV19,NA,CASSIQGAYGYTF
TRBV5-1,NA,CASSPGGYNEQFF
TRBV9,NA,CASSAGTIHTGELFF
TRBV30,NA,CAWSVRGGNTEAFF
TRBV4-2,few,CASSQDDLSSGNTIYF
TRBV10-2,NA,CASGDRGRFYSPLHF
TRBV4-2,NA,CASSDGLASDTQYF
TRBV7-2,NA,CASSPPNSGARQETQYF
TRBV5-5,NA,CASSLFRGYTEAFF
TRBV20-1,NA,CSVLQDYGYTF
TRBV28,NA,CASEDSDYGYTF